This TCR beta chain was recorded in a study of cytomegalovirus exposure and HLA in healthy donors. In this sample, this clone turned up a few times. This PCR relied on a set of 60 Vbeta primers and 13 Jbeta primers. Sequencing used immunoSEQ multiplex PCR; TCRdb keeps in-frame clones, though not all of them. The table has roughly 190,000 clones, about 9% seen once; the top ten hold roughly 1.3%. CDR3 size: 14 residues. The germline V gene encodes CDR1 MNHEY and CDR2 SVGAGI. Trimming took off 9 bases at V and 0 bases at J, with 9 bases between the two ends. The V gene is TRBV6-5, the J gene TRBJ2-6, with D possibly TRBD1 on 5 matching bases. The receptor's source is a woman under 40 in good health and CMV-seropositive. Specimen: PBMCs. CDR3 sequence (DNA): TGTGCCAGTGGGGCCTTCTCTGGGGCCAACGTCCTGACTTTC. Translating it yields CASGAFSGANVLTF.